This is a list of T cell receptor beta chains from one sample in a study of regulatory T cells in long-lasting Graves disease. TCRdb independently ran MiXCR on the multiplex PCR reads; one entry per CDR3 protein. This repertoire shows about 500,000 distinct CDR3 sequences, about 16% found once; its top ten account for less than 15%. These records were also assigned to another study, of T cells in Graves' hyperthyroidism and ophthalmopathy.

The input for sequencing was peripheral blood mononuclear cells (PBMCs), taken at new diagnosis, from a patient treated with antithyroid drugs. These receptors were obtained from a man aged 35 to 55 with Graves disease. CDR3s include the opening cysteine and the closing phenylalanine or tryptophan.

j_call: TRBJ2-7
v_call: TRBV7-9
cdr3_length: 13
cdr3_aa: CASGREPSYEQYF

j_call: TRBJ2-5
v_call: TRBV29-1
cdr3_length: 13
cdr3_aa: CSVLSQGGETQYF

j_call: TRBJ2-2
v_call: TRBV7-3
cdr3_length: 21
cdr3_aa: CASSPNSSGWLAALDTGELFF

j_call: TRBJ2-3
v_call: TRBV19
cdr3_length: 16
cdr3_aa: CASSIESSRRTDTQYF

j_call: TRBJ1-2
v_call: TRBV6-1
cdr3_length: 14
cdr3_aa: CASSIWDGNYGYTF

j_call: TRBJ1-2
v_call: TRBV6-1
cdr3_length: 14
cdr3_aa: CASSTAGGLGGYTF

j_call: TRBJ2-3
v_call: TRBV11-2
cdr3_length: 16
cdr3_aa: CASSLGGPVGTDTQYF

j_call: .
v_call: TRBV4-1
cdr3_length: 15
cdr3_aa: CASSQEPGGSYEQYF

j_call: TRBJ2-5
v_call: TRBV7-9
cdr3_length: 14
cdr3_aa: CASSLDRAQETQYF

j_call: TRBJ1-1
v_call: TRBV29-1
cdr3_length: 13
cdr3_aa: CSVPRAQGTEAFF

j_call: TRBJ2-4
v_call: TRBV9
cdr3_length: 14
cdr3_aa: CASSVEAQGNIQYF

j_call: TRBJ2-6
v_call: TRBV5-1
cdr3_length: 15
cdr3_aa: CARPQGGSGANVLTF

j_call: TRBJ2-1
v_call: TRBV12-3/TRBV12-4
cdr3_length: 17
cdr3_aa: CASSGFKGLAGGNEQFF

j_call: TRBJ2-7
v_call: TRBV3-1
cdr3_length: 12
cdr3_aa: CASGTGPYEQYF

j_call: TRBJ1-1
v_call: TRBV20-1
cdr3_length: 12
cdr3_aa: CSAVSQNTEAFF

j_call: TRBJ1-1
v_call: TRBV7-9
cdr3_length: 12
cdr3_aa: CASSSTATEAFF

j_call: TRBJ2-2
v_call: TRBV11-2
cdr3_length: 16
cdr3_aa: CASSLGTGSTAGELFF